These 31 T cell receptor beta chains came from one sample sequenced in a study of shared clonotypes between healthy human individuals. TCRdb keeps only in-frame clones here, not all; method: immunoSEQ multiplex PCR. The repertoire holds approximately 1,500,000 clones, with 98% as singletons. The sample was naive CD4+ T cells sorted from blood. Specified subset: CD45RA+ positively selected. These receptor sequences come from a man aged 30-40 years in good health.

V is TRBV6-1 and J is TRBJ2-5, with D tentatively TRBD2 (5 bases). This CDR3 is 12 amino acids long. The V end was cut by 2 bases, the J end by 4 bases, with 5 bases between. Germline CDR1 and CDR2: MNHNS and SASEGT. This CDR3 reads CASSERGETQYF. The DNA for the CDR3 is TGTGCCAGCAGTGAACGGGGAGAGACCCAGTACTTC.

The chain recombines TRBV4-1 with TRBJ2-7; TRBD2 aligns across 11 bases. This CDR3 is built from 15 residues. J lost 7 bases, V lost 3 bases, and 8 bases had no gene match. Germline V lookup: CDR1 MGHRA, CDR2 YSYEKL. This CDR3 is CASSQILAGAGEQYF. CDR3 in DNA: TGCGCCAGCAGCCAGATACTAGCGGGAGCGGGAGAGCAGTACTTC.

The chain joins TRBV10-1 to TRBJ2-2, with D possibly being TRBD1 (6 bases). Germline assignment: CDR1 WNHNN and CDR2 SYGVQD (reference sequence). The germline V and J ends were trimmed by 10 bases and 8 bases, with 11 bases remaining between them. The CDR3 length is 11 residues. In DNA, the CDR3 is TGCGCCACCTCGAGGGGGGGGGAGCTGTTTTTT. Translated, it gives CATSRGGELFF.

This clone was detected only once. CDR3 bases: TGTGCCAGCTCGCAAACCGACAGGGATCTAGGCGAGCCCCAGCATTTT. Amino acid sequence: CASSQTDRDLGEPQHF. The chain employs TRBV18 and TRBJ1-5; 7 bases are a match to TRBD1. Germline loops: CDR1 KGHSH, CDR2 LQKENI. The CDR3 runs 16 residues. V was clipped by 6 bases and J by 8 bases; unmatched bases: 16.

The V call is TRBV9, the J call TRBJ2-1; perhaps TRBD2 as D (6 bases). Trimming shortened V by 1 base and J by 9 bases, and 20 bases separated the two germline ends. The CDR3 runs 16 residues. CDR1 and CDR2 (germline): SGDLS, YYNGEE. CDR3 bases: TGTGCCAGCAGCGTATCTGGCGGGGCTGAGGCGGGTGAGCAGTTCTTC. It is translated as CASSVSGGAEAGEQFF.

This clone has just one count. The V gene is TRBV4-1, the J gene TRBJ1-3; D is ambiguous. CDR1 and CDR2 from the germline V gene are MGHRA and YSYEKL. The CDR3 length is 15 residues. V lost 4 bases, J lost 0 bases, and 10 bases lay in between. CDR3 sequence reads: CASSLGVHSGNTIYF. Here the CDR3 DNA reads TGCGCCAGCAGCCTTGGGGTACACTCTGGAAACACCATATATTTT.

The CDR3 DNA is TGTGCCAGCAGTTTAGTCGGAAGAGGAGGGAACTATGGCTACACCTTC. It translates to CASSLVGRGGNYGYTF. V gene TRBV28 combines with J gene TRBJ1-2; D not resolved. This CDR3 spans 16 amino acids. Trimming stripped 2 bases from V and 2 bases from J, with 15 bases between. Germline values: CDR1 MDHEN, CDR2 SYDVKM.

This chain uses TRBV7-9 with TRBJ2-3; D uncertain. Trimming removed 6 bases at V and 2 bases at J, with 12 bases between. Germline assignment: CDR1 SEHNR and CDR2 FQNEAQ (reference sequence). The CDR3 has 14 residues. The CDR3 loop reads CASRLLGNTDTQYF. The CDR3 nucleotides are TGTGCCAGCAGACTATTGGGAAACACAGATACGCAGTATTTT.

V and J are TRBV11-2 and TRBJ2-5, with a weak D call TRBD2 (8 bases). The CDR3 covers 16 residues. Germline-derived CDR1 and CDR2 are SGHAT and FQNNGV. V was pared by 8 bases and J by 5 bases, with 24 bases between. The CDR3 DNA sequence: TGTGCCAGCTGGGCCCCCCGGGAGGGGGCTGGGGAGACCCAGTACTTC. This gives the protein CASWAPREGAGETQYF.

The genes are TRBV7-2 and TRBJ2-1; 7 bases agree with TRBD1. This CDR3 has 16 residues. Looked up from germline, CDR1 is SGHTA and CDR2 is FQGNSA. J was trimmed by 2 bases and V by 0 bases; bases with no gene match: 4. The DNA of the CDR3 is TGTGCCAGCAGCTTAGCAGGACAGGCCGCCTACAATGAGCAGTTCTTC. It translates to CASSLAGQAAYNEQFF.

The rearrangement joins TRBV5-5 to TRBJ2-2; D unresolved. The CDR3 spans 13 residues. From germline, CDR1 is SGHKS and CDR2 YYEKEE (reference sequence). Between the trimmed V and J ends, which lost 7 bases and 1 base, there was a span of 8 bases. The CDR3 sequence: CASQYRNTGELFF. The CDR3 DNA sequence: TGTGCCAGCCAATACAGGAACACCGGGGAGCTGTTTTTT. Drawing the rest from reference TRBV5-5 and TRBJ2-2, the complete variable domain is DAGVTQSPTHLIKTRGQQVTLRCSPISGHKSVSWYQQVLGQGPQFIFQYYEKEERGRGNFPDRFSARQFPNYSSELNVNALLLGDSALYLCASQYRNTGELFFGEGSRLTVL.

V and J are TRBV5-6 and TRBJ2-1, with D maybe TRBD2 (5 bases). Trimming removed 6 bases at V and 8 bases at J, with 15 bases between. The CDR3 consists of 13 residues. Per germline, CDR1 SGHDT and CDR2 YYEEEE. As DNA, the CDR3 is TGTGCCAGCAACACGTTGTGGGGAGATGAGCAGTTCTTC. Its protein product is CASNTLWGDEQFF.

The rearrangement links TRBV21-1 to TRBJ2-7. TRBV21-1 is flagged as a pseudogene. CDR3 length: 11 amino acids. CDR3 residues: CASSNRYEQYF. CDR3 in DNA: TGTGCCAGCAGCAATAGGTACGAGCAGTACTTC.

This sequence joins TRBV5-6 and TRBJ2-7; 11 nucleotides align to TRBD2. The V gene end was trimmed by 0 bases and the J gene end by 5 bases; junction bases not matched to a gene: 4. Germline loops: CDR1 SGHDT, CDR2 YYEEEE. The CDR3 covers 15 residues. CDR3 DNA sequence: TGTGCCAGCAGCTTGGGGAGACTAGCGGGAAACGAGCAGTACTTC. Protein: CASSLGRLAGNEQYF.

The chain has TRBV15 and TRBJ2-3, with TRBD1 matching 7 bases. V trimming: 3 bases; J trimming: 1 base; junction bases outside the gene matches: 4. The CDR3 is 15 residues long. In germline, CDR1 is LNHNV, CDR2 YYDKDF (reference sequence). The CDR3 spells CATSRAGQGTDTQYF. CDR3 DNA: TGTGCCACCAGCAGGGCCGGACAGGGCACAGATACGCAGTATTTT. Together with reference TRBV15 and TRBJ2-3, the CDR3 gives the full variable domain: DAMVIQNPRYQVTQFGKPVTLSCSQTLNHNVMYWYQQKSSQAPKLLFHYYDKDFNNEADTPDNFQSRRPNTSFCFLDIRSPGLGDTAMYLCATSRAGQGTDTQYFGPGTRLTVL.

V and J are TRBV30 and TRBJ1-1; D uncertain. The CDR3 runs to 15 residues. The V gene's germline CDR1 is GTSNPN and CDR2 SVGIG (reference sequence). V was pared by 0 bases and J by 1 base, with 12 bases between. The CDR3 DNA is TGTGCCTGGAGTGTACATGCGGGCGGGAACACTGAAGCTTTCTTT. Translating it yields CAWSVHAGGNTEAFF.

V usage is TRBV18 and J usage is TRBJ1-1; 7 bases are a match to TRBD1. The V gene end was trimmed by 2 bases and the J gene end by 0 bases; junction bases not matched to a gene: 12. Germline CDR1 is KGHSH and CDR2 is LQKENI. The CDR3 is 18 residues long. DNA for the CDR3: TGTGCCAGCTCACCAATAATTTCGACAGGGCGTATGAACACTGAAGCTTTCTTT. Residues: CASSPIISTGRMNTEAFF. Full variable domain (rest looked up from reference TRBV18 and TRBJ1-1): NAGVMQNPRHLVRRRGQEARLRCSPMKGHSHVYWYRQLPEEGLKFMVYLQKENIIDESGMPKERFSAEFPKEGPSILRIQQVVRGDSAAYFCASSPIISTGRMNTEAFFGQGTRLTVV.

CDR3 residues: CAISGGLRDEQYF. The DNA of the CDR3 is TGTGCCATCAGTGGGGGCCTTCGGGACGAGCAGTACTTC. This sequence joins TRBV10-3 and TRBJ2-7; possibly TRBD1 for D (5 bases). This CDR3 has 13 residues. CDR1 ENHRY and CDR2 SYGVKD come from the germline V gene. V was cut by 4 bases and J by 5 bases, with 12 bases left in between.

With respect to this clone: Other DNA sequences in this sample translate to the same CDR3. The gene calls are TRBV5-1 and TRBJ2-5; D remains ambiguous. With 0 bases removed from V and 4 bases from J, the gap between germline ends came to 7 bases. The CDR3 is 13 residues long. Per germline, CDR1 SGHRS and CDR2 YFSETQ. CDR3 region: CASSLGGTETQYF. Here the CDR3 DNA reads TGCGCCAGCAGCTTGGGAGGTACAGAGACCCAGTACTTC.

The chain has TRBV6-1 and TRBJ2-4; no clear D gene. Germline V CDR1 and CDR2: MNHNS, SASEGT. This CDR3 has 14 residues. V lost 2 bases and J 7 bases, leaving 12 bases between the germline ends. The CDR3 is CASSELLGSNIQYF. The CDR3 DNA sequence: TGTGCCAGCAGTGAATTGTTAGGCTCCAACATTCAGTACTTC.

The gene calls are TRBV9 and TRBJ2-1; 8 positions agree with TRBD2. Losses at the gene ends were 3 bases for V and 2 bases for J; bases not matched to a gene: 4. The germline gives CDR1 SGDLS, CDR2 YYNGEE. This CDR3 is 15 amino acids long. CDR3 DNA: TGTGCCAGCAGCGCGACTAGCGAGCCCTACAATGAGCAGTTCTTC. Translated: CASSATSEPYNEQFF.

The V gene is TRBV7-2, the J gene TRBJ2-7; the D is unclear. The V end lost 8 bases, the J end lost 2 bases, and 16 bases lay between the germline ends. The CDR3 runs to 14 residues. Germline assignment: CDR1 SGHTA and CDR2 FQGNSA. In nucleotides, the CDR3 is TGTGCCAGCTGTCCCCCCCTCCCTCCCTACGAGCAGTACTTC. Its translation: CASCPPLPPYEQYF.

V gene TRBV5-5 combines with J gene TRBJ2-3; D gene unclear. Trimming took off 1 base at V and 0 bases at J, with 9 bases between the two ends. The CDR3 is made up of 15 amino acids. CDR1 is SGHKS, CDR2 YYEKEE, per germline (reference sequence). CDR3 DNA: TGTGCCAGCAGCTTGATAGCTTCTAGCACAGATACGCAGTATTTT. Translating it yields CASSLIASSTDTQYF. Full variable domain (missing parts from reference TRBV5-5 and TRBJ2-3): DAGVTQSPTHLIKTRGQQVTLRCSPISGHKSVSWYQQVLGQGPQFIFQYYEKEERGRGNFPDRFSARQFPNYSSELNVNALLLGDSALYLCASSLIASSTDTQYFGPGTRLTVL.

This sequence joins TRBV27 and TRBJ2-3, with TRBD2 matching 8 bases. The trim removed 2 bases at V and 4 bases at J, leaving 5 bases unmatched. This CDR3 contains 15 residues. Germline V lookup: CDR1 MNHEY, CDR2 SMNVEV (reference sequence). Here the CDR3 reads CASSLMGLESDTQYF. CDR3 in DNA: TGTGCCAGCAGTTTAATGGGACTAGAATCAGATACGCAGTATTTT.

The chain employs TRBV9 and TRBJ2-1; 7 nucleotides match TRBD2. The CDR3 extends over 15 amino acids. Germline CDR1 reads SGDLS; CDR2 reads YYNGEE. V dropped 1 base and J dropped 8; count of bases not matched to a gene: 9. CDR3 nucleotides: TGTGCCAGCAGCGTACTTGCAGGCGGGAGTGATGAGCAGTTCTTC. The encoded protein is CASSVLAGGSDEQFF.

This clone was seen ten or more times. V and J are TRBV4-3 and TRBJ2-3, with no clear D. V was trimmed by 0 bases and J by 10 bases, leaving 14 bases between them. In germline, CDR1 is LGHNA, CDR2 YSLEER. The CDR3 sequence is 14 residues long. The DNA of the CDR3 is TGCGCCAGCAGCCAAGATGCCCCCTCCCGCCCGCAGTATTTT. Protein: CASSQDAPSRPQYF.

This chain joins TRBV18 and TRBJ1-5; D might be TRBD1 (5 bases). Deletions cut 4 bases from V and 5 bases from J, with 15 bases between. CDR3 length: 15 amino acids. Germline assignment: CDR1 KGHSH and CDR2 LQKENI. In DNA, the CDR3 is TGTGCCAGCTCACAGCTCGGGACTCCCGATCAGCCCCAGCATTTT. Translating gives CASSQLGTPDQPQHF.

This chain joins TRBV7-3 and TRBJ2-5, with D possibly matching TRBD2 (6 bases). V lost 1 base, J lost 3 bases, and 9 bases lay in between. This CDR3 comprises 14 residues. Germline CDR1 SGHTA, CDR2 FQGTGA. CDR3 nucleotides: TGTGCCAGCAGCTTAAACCCGGGAGAAGAGACCCAGTACTTC. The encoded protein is CASSLNPGEETQYF.

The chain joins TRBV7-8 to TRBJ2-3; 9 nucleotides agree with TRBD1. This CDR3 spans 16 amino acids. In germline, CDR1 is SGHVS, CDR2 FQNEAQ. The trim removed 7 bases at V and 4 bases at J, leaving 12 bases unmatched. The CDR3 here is CASNPDRTGASDTQYF. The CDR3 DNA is TGTGCCAGCAACCCAGATCGGACAGGGGCATCAGATACGCAGTATTTT.

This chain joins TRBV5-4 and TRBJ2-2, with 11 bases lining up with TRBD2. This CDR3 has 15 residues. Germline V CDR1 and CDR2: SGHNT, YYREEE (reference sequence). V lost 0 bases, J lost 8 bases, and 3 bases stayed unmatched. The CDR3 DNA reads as TGTGCCAGCAGCTTGGGGGGACTAGCGGCAGGGGAGCTGTTTTTT. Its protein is CASSLGGLAAGELFF.

The CDR3 is CASRPDPNTEAFF. For the CDR3, the DNA is TGCGCCAGCAGACCTGATCCCAACACTGAAGCTTTCTTT. The chain couples TRBV5-1 to TRBJ1-1; D is unresolved. This CDR3 spans 13 amino acids. The germline gives CDR1 SGHRS, CDR2 YFSETQ. The V end was cut by 5 bases, the J end by 2 bases, with 10 bases between.